Below, 5 T cell receptor beta chains from the same sample are listed, as sequenced in a study of PD-L1 blockade in urothelial cancer. Libraries were prepared by immunoSEQ multiplex PCR; TCRdb keeps only in-frame clonotypes and omits some of them. This table has approximately 110,000 clones, approximately 86% appearing once. The sample was PBMCs, taken around atezolizumab (anti-PD-L1) treatment. The receptors come from a man aged 50-59 years with urothelial cancer.

This sequence joins TRBV7-2 and TRBJ2-3; 12 bases align to TRBD2. The CDR3 is made up of 14 amino acids. V trimming: 9 bases; J trimming: 5 bases; junction bases outside the gene matches: 6. The germline gives CDR1 SGHTA, CDR2 FQGNSA. In DNA form, the CDR3 reads TGTGCCAGTAGGCTAGCGGGAGGGAAAGATACGCAGTATTTT. Translation gives CASRLAGGKDTQYF.

This clone was seen a handful of times. DNA for the CDR3: TGTGCCAGCAGTTTATCCAGGGGTGTCGGGGAGCTGTTTTTT. Amino acids: CASSLSRGVGELFF. The genes are TRBV27 and TRBJ2-2; D may be TRBD1 (6 bases). Trimming stripped 0 bases from V and 7 bases from J, with 9 bases between. The CDR3 consists of 14 residues. Germline-derived CDR1 and CDR2 are MNHEY and SMNVEV (reference sequence).

The chain uses TRBV5-1 and TRBJ2-1; 11 bases align to TRBD1. The germline CDR1 and CDR2 sequences are SGHRS and YFSETQ. There are 18 residues in the CDR3. Germline trimming cut 5 bases from V and 6 bases from J; bases unmatched to any gene: 16. The CDR3 coding sequence is TGCGCCAGCAGGGGGGACAGGGGGTCTGGGGGAGTAAGCAATGAGCAGTTCTTC. Amino acid sequence: CASRGDRGSGGVSNEQFF. The complete variable domain, with remaining parts taken from reference TRBV5-1 and TRBJ2-1, reads KAGVTQTPRYLIKTRGQQVTLSCSPISGHRSVSWYQQTPGQGLQFLFEYFSETQRNKGNFPGRFSGRQFSNSRSEMNVSTLELGDSALYLCASRGDRGSGGVSNEQFFGPGTRLTVL.

J is TRBJ1-5 and V is TRBV27; TRBD1 matches 10 bases. Germline trimming cut 6 bases from V and 6 bases from J; bases unmatched to any gene: 5. Germline CDR1 reads MNHEY; CDR2 reads SMNVEV (reference sequence). This CDR3 is built from 14 residues. The CDR3 region is CASSPGTGVQPQHF. The DNA for the CDR3 is TGTGCCAGCAGCCCCGGGACAGGGGTTCAGCCCCAGCATTTT.

The rearrangement joins TRBV5-4 to TRBJ2-7; TRBD2 agrees at 9 bases. Trimming removed 2 bases from V and 5 bases from J; junction bases left unmatched: 2. Germline V gene data show CDR1 as SGHNT and CDR2 as YYREEE (reference sequence). This CDR3 spans 13 amino acids. CDR3 sequence (DNA): TGTGCCAGCAGCTTAGCGGGAGGAGACGAGCAGTACTTC. Protein: CASSLAGGDEQYF.